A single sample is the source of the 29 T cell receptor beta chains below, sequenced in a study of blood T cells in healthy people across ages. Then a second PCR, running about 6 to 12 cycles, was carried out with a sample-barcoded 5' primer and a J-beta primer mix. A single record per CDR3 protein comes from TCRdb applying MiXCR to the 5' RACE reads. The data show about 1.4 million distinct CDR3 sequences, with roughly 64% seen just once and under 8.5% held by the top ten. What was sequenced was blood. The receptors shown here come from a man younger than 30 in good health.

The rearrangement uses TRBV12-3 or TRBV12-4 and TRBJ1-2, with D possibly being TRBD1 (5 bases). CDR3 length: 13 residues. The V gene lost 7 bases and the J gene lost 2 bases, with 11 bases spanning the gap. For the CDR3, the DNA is TGTGCCAGCACTCTGACAGACAACTATGGCTACACCTTC. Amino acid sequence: CASTLTDNYGYTF.

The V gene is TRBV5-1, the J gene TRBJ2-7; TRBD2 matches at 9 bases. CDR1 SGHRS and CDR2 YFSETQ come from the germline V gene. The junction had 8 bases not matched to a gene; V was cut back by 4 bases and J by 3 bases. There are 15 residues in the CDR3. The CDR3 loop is CASSNGTSRFYEQYF. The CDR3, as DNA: TGCGCCAGCAGCAACGGGACTAGCAGATTCTACGAGCAGTACTTC.

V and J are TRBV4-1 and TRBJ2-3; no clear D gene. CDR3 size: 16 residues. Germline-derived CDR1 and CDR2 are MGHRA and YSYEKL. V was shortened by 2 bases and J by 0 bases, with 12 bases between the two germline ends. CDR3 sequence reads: CASSQRGPLSTDTQYF. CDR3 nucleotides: TGCGCCAGCAGCCAACGTGGACCACTTAGCACAGATACGCAGTATTTT.

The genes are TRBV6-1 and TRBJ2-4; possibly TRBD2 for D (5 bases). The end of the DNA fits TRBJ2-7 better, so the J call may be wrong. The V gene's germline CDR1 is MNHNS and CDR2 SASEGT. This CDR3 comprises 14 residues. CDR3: CAIGIDVGLYEQYF. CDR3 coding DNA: TGTGCCATCGGGATAGATGTTGGATTGTACGAGCAGTACTTC.

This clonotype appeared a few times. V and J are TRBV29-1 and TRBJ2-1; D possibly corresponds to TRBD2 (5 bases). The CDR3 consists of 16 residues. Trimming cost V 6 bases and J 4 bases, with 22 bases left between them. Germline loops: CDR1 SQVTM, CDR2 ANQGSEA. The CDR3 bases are TGCAGCGTCCCGCCCCCCCGGGCCAGGAGGTACAATGAGCAGTTCTTC. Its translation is CSVPPPRARRYNEQFF.

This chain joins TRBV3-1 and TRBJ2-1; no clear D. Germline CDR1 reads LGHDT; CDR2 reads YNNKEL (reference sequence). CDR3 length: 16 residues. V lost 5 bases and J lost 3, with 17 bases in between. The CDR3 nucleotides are TGTGCCAGCAGCTCTCCAGACAATCAAATCTACAATGAGCAGTTCTTC. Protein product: CASSSPDNQIYNEQFF.

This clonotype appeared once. CDR3 in DNA: TGTGCCAGCAGCATATCACTGAGCGGGGGCACAGATACGCAGTATTTT. Translating it yields CASSISLSGGTDTQYF. The chain is built from TRBV11-2 and TRBJ2-3; 7 nucleotides agree with TRBD2. J gave up 1 base and V 5 bases, and 9 bases lay outside the gene matches. Per germline, CDR1 SGHAT and CDR2 FQNNGV. The CDR3 is made up of 16 amino acids.

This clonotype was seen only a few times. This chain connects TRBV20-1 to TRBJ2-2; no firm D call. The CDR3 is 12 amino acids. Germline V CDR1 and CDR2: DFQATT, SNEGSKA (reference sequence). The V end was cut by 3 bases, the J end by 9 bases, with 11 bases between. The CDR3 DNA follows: TGCAGTGCTAGTAGGCGGCCCCGGGAGCTGTTTTTT. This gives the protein CSASRRPRELFF.

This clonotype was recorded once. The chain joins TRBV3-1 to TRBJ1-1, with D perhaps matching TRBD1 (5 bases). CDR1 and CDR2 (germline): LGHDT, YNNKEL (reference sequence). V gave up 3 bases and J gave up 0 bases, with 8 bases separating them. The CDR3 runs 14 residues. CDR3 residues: CASSHLGLNTEAFF. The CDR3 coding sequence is TGTGCCAGCAGCCATTTGGGGCTGAACACTGAAGCTTTCTTT.

The CDR3 loop is CASGPDWAGPGDEQYF. Written as DNA, the CDR3 is TGTGCTAGTGGCCCCGATTGGGCGGGACCCGGTGATGAGCAGTACTTC. The chain recombines TRBV12-5 with TRBJ2-5; D perhaps matches TRBD2 (6 bases). From germline, CDR1 is LGHNT and CDR2 FRNRAP. V lost 6 bases to trimming and J lost 11 bases, with 28 bases between them. The CDR3 extends over 16 amino acids.

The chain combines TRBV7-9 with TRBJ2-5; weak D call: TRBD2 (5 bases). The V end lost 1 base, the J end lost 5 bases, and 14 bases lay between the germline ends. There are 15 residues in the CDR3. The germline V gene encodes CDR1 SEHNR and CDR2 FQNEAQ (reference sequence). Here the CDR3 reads CASSLVGNIAETQYF. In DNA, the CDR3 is TGTGCCAGCAGCTTAGTGGGGAACATAGCGGAGACCCAGTACTTC. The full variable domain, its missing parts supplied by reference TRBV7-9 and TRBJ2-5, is DTGVSQNPRHKITKRGQNVTFRCDPISEHNRLYWYRQTLGQGPEFLTYFQNEAQLEKSRLLSDRFSAERPKGSFSTLEIQRTEQGDSAMYLCASSLVGNIAETQYFGPGTRLLVL.

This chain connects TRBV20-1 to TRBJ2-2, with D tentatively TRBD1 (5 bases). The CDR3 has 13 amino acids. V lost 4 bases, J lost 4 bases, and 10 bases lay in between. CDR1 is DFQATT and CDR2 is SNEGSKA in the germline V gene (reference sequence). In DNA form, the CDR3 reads TGCAGTGCTAAAATACAGGCCACCGGGGAGCTGTTTTTT. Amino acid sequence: CSAKIQATGELFF.

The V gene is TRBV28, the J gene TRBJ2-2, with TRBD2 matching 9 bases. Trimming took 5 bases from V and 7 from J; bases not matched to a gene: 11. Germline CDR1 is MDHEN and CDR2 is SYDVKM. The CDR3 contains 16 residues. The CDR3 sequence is CASSILRGGDIGELFF. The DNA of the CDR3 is TGTGCCAGCAGTATCCTTCGCGGGGGGGATATCGGGGAGCTGTTTTTT.

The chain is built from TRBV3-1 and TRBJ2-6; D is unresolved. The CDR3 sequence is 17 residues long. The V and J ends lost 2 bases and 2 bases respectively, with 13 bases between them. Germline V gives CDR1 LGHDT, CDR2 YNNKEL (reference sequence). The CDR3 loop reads CASSQSPPGTGANVLTF. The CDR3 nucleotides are TGTGCCAGCAGCCAAAGTCCCCCCGGAACTGGGGCCAACGTCCTGACTTTC.

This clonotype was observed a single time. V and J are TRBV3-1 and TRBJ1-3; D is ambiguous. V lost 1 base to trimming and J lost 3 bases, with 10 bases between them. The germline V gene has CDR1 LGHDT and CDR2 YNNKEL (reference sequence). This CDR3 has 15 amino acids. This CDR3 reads CASSQGRGDGNTIYF. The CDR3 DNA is TGTGCCAGCAGCCAAGGCCGGGGAGATGGAAACACCATATATTTT.

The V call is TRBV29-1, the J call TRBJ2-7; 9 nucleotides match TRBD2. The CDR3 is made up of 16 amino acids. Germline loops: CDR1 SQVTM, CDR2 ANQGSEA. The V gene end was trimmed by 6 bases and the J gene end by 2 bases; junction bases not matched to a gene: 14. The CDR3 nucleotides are TGCAGCGTCCGAGGGGGTCCGCGGGAGGGGACCTACGAGCAGTACTTC. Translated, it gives CSVRGGPREGTYEQYF.

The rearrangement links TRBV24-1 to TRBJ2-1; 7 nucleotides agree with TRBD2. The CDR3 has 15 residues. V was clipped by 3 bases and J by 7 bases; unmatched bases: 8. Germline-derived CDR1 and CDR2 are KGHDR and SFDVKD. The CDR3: CATSDARWEGNEQFF. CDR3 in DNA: TGTGCCACCAGTGATGCTCGGTGGGAGGGGAATGAGCAGTTCTTC.

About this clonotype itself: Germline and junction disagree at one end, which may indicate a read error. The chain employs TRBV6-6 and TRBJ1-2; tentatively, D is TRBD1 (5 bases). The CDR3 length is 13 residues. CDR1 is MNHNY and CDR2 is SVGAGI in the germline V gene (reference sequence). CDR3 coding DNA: TGTGCCAGCAGTGACTCAGGGAGGGAGGGCTACACCTTC. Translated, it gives CASSDSGREGYTF.

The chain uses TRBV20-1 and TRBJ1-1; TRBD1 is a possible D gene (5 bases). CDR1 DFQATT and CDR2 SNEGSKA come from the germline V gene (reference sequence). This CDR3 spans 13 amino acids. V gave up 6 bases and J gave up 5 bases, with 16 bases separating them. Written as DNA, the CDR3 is TGCAGTGCACGCGGGTTAGGGGAGACTGAAGCTTTCTTT. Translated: CSARGLGETEAFF.

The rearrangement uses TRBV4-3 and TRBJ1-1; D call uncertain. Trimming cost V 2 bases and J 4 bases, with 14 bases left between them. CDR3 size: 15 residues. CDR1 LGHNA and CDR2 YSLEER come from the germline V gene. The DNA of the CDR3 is TGCGCCAGCAGCCAATCGGTTGGGTACATCACTGAAGCTTTCTTT. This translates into CASSQSVGYITEAFF.

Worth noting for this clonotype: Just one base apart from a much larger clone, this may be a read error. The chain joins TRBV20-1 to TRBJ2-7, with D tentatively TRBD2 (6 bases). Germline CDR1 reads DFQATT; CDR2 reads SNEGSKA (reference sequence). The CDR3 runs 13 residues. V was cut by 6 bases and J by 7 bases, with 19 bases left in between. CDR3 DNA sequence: TGCAGTGCCTCACATTGGGGGGAAAATGAGCAGTACTTC. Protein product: CSASHWGENEQYF.

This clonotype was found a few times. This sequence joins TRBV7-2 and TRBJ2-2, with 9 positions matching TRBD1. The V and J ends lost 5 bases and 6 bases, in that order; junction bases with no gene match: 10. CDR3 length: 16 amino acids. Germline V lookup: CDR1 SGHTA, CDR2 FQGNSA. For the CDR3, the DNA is TGTGCCAGCAGCCTTTATACAGGGGGCGCCTCCGGGGAGCTGTTTTTT. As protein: CASSLYTGGASGELFF.

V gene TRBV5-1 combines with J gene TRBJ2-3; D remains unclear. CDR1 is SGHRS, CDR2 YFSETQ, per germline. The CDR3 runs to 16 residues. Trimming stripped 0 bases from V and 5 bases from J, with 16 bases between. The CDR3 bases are TGCGCCAGCAGCTTGGCCTGTCTTTACTCAGGAGATACGCAGTATTTT. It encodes CASSLACLYSGDTQYF. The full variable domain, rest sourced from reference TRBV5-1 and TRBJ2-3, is KAGVTQTPRYLIKTRGQQVTLSCSPISGHRSVSWYQQTPGQGLQFLFEYFSETQRNKGNFPGRFSGRQFSNSRSEMNVSTLELGDSALYLCASSLACLYSGDTQYFGPGTRLTVL.

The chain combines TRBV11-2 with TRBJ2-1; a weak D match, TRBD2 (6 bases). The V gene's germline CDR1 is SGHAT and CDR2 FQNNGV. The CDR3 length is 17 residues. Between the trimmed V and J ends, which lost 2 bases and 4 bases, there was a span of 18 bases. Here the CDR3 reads CASSLLSGRRGYNEQFF. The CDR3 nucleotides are TGTGCCAGCAGCTTACTTTCCGGACGGAGGGGTTACAATGAGCAGTTCTTC.

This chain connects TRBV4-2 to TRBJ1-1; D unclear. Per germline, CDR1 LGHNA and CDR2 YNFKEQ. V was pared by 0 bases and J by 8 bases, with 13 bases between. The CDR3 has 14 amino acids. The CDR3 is CASSQEVSPTEAFF. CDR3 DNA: TGTGCCAGCAGCCAAGAGGTCTCCCCCACCGAAGCTTTCTTT.

CDR3: CASSSTPGLADNEQFF. Written as DNA, the CDR3 is TGTGCCAGCAGCTCGACCCCGGGACTAGCGGACAATGAGCAGTTCTTC. V gene TRBV7-2 combines with J gene TRBJ2-1; 11 bases line up with TRBD2. The germline CDR1 and CDR2 sequences are SGHTA and FQGNSA. Trimming took 4 bases from V and 5 from J; bases not matched to a gene: 7. The CDR3 extends over 16 amino acids.

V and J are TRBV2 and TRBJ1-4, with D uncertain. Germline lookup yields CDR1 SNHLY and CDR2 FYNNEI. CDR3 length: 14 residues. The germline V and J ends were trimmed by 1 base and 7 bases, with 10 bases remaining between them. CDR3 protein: CASSEVDGTEKLFF. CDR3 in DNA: TGTGCCAGCAGTGAAGTCGATGGTACTGAAAAACTGTTTTTT. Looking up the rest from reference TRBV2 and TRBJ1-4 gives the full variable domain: EPEVTQTPSHQVTQMGQEVILRCVPISNHLYFYWYRQILGQKVEFLVSFYNNEISEKSEIFDDQFSVERPDGSNFTLKIRSTKLEDSAMYFCASSEVDGTEKLFFGSGTQLSVL.

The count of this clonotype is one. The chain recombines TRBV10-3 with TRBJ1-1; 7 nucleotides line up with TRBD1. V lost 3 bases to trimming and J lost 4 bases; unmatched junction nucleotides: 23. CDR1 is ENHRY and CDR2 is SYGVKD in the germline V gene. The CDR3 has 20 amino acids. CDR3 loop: CAISDDRERYLDSYGTEAFF. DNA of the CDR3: TGTGCCATCAGTGACGACAGGGAACGATATTTAGATTCTTACGGCACTGAAGCTTTCTTT.

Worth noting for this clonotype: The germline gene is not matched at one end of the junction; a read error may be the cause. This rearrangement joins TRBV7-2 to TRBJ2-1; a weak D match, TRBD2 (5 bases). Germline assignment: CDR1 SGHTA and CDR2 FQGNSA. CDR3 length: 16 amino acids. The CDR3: CASSLVAAASYSEQFF. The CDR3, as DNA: TGTGCCAGCAGCTTGGTTGCAGCGGCTTCCTACAGTGAGCAGTTCTTC.